Below, one T cell receptor beta chain is given with its context. The method was immunoSEQ multiplex PCR; TCRdb's version includes in-frame clones alone and lacks a portion of them. The sample lists hundreds of thousands of clones, 75% to 80% occurring once. These data belong to a study of shared T cell receptors in the human thymus. V lost 4 bases and J lost 7; bases outside the gene matches: 9. The germline CDR1 and CDR2 sequences are SQVTM and ANQGSEA. This CDR3 spans 14 amino acids. The same sample was also studied in work on human thymus T cells.

The chain carries TRBV29-1 and TRBJ1-4, with TRBD1 identical over 7 bases. What was sequenced was thymocytes. This receptor was obtained from a boy under two years old with a congenital heart defect. Here the CDR3 DNA reads TGCAGCGTTGTATCTTTGGACAGGAGTGAAAAACTGTTTTTT. Translated: CSVVSLDRSEKLFF.